This TCR beta chain appears in the sequencing data of a study of read filtering for tumor transcriptome and immune sequencing. Study-level background: Among patients, some 17 were male and 14 female, aged 47 to 80 (mean around 61).

Germline values: CDR1 SSHAT, CDR2 FNYEAQ (reference sequence). CDR3 length equals 12 residues. This library used roughly 370 ng RNA and molecular barcoded adaptors spanning alpha/delta and beta/gamma chains. Each CDR3 protein gets one entry after TCRdb re-called the reads with MiXCR. This table holds about 57,000 distinct CDR3 sequences, approximately 13% found once. With regard to this clonotype: The target antigen is unknown.

Whole-study findings and limits: Approximately 82% of IR-seq clonotypes had a single read, yet these held around 4% of reads.

This clonotype originated in a donor aged 40 or older with multiple myeloma. Sequenced sample: a population of CD138-negative cells sorted from bone marrow. The rearrangement links TRBV7-7 to TRBJ2-2, with a tentative D call TRBD2 (5 bases). Here the CDR3 reads CASALQLGELFF. The CDR3 coding sequence is TGTGCTAGCGCTCTTCAGCTCGGGGAGCTGTTTTTT.